This entry features one T cell receptor beta chain sequence. Its antigen is unknown. These data belong to a study of shared clonotypes between healthy human individuals. Turning to the study itself: A few men and a couple of women, aged 18 to 49, were donors. Used for every donor were three CD4 naive, three CD4 memory, two CD8 naive and one CD8 memory plate.

Measured with immunoSEQ multiplex PCR; TCRdb has only the in-frame clones, and not every one. This sample has approximately 2.5 million clones, with 93% found just once. From CD4+ cells came CD45RA+ naive and CD45RA-negative memory subsets. Study-wide results and limits: A reduction in generation probabilities was seen for non-shared clonotypes relative to those shared by all four donors.

The germline V gene encodes CDR1 SNHLY and CDR2 FYNNEI. The CDR3 has 13 residues. The ends were cut back, 4 bases at V and 4 bases at J, with 10 bases in the middle. This TCR was recovered from a man aged 18-30 years in good health. Some clones in this sample may be carry-over from other donors' samples. The chain joins TRBV2 to TRBJ1-1; D unresolved. The specimen was naive CD4+ T cells from PBMCs. Subset described: CD45RA+ positively selected. CDR3 amino acids: CASSARLITEAFF. CDR3 nucleotides: TGTGCCAGCAGTGCGAGGCTAATCACTGAAGCTTTCTTT.